This TCR beta chain is from a study of cytomegalovirus exposure and HLA in healthy donors. Use of 60 Vbeta and 13 Jbeta primers characterized the PCR. Clones were read by immunoSEQ multiplex PCR, and TCRdb kept only the in-frame ones, dropping some. The sample lists 100,000 to 150,000 clones; around three quarters were seen once. CDR3 size: 15 residues. CDR1 and CDR2 from the germline V gene are SGHTA and FQGTGA. Trimming stripped 2 bases from V and 0 bases from J, with 10 bases between. Note on this clone: Its antigen is unidentified.

Study-level results: An analysis that came later showed most CMV-associated TCR beta chains appearing HLA-restricted. In presence/absence analyses, roughly uniform sequencing depth across donors was assumed. The investigators catalogued under 200 TCR beta chains as cytomegalovirus-associated. Some highly shared sequence variants likely arose as a pipeline artifact.

Sequenced material: PBMCs. The TCR originated in a young man in good health and CMV-seronegative. This chain joins TRBV7-3 and TRBJ1-2; D is unresolved. CDR3 residues: CASSLLPGANYGYTF. The CDR3 DNA follows: TGTGCCAGCAGCTTACTTCCTGGAGCTAACTATGGCTACACCTTC.